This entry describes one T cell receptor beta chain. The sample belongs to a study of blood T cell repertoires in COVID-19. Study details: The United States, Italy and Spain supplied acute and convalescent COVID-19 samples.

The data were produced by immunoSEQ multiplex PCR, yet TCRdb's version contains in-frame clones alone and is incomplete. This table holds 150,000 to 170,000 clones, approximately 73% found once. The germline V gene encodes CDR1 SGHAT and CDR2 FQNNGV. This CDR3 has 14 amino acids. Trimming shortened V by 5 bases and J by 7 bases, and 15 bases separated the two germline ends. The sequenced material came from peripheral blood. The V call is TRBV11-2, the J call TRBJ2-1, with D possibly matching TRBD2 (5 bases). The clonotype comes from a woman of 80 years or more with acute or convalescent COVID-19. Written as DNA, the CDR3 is TGTGCCAGCAGCCCAAGCCCTAGCTCAAATGAGCAGTTCTTC. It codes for CASSPSPSSNEQFF.